This T cell receptor beta chain was sequenced for a study of patients and donors after allogeneic stem cell transplantation. V was pared by 4 bases and J by 1 base, with 10 bases between. The CDR3 contains 13 residues. Per the germline V gene, CDR1 is GTSNPN and CDR2 is SVGIG (reference sequence). This clonotype showed up just a few times. TCRdb reprocessed the RT-PCR reads with MiXCR, giving one entry per CDR3 protein. The repertoire has about a million distinct CDR3 sequences, more than 15% of them found once; the top ten carry roughly 6%. Sequencing was done on a sample of blood, either unsorted or a sorted T cell fraction (not recorded which). The TCR was taken from a human donor who was either an allogeneic HSCT recipient or a stem cell or donor lymphocyte infusion donor (not recorded which). It is not recorded whose cells these are; they may come from a transplant donor. The chain uses TRBV30 and TRBJ1-1; D unresolved. In DNA form, the CDR3 reads TGTGCCTGGACCCAACAGCCGAACACTGAAGCTTTCTTT. Its protein product is CAWTQQPNTEAFF.